A selection of T cell receptor beta chains follows, all from one sample in a study of T-cell memory formation after mild COVID-19. MiXCR, applied by TCRdb to the 5' RACE reads, yields one record per CDR3 protein. The table lists approximately 290,000 distinct CDR3 sequences, approximately 19% of them singletons, with roughly 20% in the top ten. Sequenced: PBMCs or a T cell subset sorted from them (not recorded which). These TCRs come from a man younger than 35 who had mild COVID-19 (a few samples of this study predate the infection). Cell type and time point are not known. CDR3s include the opening cysteine and the closing phenylalanine or tryptophan. A D gene is named only where the DNA matches it firmly. Size is stated for part of the rows, as once, few or many counts, or as a class when the clone is expanded.

TRBD1	TRBV15	TRBJ1-1	-	CATSSTGAGTEAFF	TGTGCCACCAGCAGTACAGGGGCAGGGACTGAAGCTTTCTTT
TRBD1	TRBV29-1	TRBJ2-1	few	CSVADRGNEQFF	TGCAGCGTTGCCGACAGGGGAAATGAGCAGTTCTTC
-	TRBV7-2	TRBJ1-3	-	CASTISRPAGNTIYF	TGTGCCAGCACCATTTCCCGCCCGGCTGGAAACACCATATATTTT
-	TRBV27	TRBJ2-1	-	CASSYRGPGDNEQFF	TGTGCCAGCAGTTACAGGGGCCCGGGAGACAATGAGCAGTTCTTC
TRBD1	TRBV12-3/TRBV12-4	TRBJ1-4	-	CASSPGQVFGELFF	TGTGCCAGCAGCCCGGGACAGGTCTTTGGGGAACTGTTTTTT
-	TRBV4-3	TRBJ1-3	-	CASSQVSPGGSDAGNTIYF	TGCGCCAGCAGCCAAGTCTCCCCGGGGGGGAGCGATGCTGGAAACACCATATATTTT
TRBD2	TRBV3-1	TRBJ2-3	-	CASSPRFLAGGGTDTQYF	TGTGCCAGCAGCCCTCGTTTCTTAGCGGGGGGGGGCACAGATACGCAGTATTTT
-	TRBV6-5	TRBJ1-2	-	CASSYSALNYGYTF	TGTGCCAGCAGTTACTCGGCCCTGAACTATGGCTACACCTTC
-	TRBV6-6	TRBJ1-6	few	CASSYSGGNSPLHF	TGTGCCAGCAGTTACTCAGGGGGAAATTCACCCCTCCACTTT
TRBD1	TRBV4-1	TRBJ2-3	once	CASSSTYSAGGVTDTQYF	TGCGCCAGCAGTTCGACCTATTCGGCAGGGGGAGTTACAGATACGCAGTATTTT
TRBD1	TRBV5-1	TRBJ2-2	-	CASSPGQAAPGELFF	TGCGCCAGCAGTCCGGGACAGGCCGCTCCCGGGGAGCTGTTTTTT
-	TRBV5-5	TRBJ2-1	few	CASSWGRLTPEQFF	TGTGCCAGCAGCTGGGGACGGCTCACCCCCGAGCAGTTCTTC
-	TRBV18	TRBJ2-2	-	CASSADSYTGELFF	TGTGCCAGCTCAGCGGACAGTTACACCGGGGAGCTGTTTTTT
-	TRBV2	TRBJ2-5	-	CASTTGSLRGETQYF	TGTGCCAGCACCACAGGTAGCCTCCGGGGAGAGACCCAGTACTTC
-	TRBV20-1	TRBJ1-2	few	CSAFRREGGDGYTF	TGCAGTGCCTTCCGAAGGGAGGGGGGCGATGGCTACACCTTC
-	TRBV29-1	TRBJ1-4	few	CSVGGEGREKLFF	TGCAGCGTTGGAGGGGAAGGGCGAGAAAAACTGTTTTTT
-	TRBV6-5	TRBJ1-1	-	CASSFKGGRTEAFF	TGTGCCAGCAGTTTTAAAGGGGGGCGCACTGAAGCTTTCTTT
-	TRBV5-1	TRBJ1-6	few	CASSLVDINSPLHF	TGCGCCAGCAGCTTGGTGGACATCAATTCACCCCTCCACTTT
-	TRBV4-3	TRBJ2-7	-	CASSHQDSYEQYF	TGCGCCAGCAGCCACCAGGACTCCTACGAGCAGTACTTC
TRBD2	TRBV4-1	TRBJ2-3	-	CASSQPTAGGSTDTQYF	TGCGCCAGCAGCCAACCTACAGCGGGGGGGAGCACAGATACGCAGTATTTT
TRBD2	TRBV9	TRBJ2-1	-	CASSVLLAGGYNEQFF	TGTGCCAGCAGCGTACTCCTAGCGGGGGGTTACAATGAGCAGTTCTTC
-	TRBV10-2	TRBJ2-5	-	CASSAERETQYF	TGCGCCAGCAGTGCGGAGAGGGAGACCCAGTACTTC
-	TRBV7-2	TRBJ1-2	few	CASTLGSANYGYTF	TGTGCCAGCACGCTCGGGTCAGCTAACTATGGCTACACCTTC
TRBD1	TRBV5-1	TRBJ1-1	-	CASGQGLSTEAFF	TGCGCCAGCGGACAGGGGCTGAGCACTGAAGCTTTCTTT
-	TRBV7-9	TRBJ2-7	-	CASSFRTSYEQYF	TGTGCCAGCAGCTTTCGGACTTCCTACGAGCAGTACTTC
-	TRBV30	TRBJ1-2	few	CAWSVLGGMGLSVYGYTF	TGTGCCTGGAGTGTTCTCGGCGGGATGGGGCTGAGCGTCTATGGCTACACCTTC
TRBD2	TRBV20-1	TRBJ2-2	few	CSAVTSGGTGELFF	TGCAGTGCCGTGACTAGCGGGGGCACCGGGGAGCTGTTTTTT
-	TRBV7-2	TRBJ2-5	few	CASSFSGGTETQYF	TGTGCCAGCAGCTTTTCGGGTGGGACAGAGACCCAGTACTTC
TRBD2	TRBV20-1	TRBJ2-5	-	CSANPSGGFLKTQYF	TGCAGTGCGAACCCTAGCGGGGGGTTCCTTAAGACCCAGTACTTC
-	TRBV24-1	TRBJ2-3	-	CATSDGLDLQGTDTQYF	TGTGCCACCAGTGACGGACTTGATCTGCAGGGGACAGATACGCAGTATTTT
-	TRBV28	TRBJ2-5	-	CASSRGLSETQYF	TGTGCCAGCAGTAGGGGTTTATCAGAGACCCAGTACTTC
TRBD2	TRBV27	TRBJ2-7	few	CASSGGDGLSSYEQYF	TGTGCCAGCAGTGGGGGGGACGGTTTAAGCTCCTACGAGCAGTACTTC
-	TRBV9	TRBJ1-1	-	CASSVGHLNTEAFF	TGTGCCAGCAGCGTAGGACACTTGAACACTGAAGCTTTCTTT
-	TRBV28	TRBJ2-4	few	CASRTSKMGIQYF	TGTGCCAGCAGAACTTCGAAGATGGGCATTCAGTACTTC
-	TRBV20-1	TRBJ1-5	-	CSAMGNQPQHF	TGCAGTGCTATGGGCAATCAGCCCCAGCATTTT
-	TRBV7-2	TRBJ1-1	-	CASSLVTGTEAFF	TGTGCCAGCAGCTTAGTCACGGGCACTGAAGCTTTCTTT
TRBD1	TRBV18	TRBJ2-4	few	CASSLTGGEDIQYF	TGTGCCAGCTCACTCACAGGGGGCGAGGACATTCAGTACTTC
-	TRBV7-9	TRBJ2-3	-	CASSLEGTGTTDTQYF	TGTGCCAGCAGCTTAGAGGGCACGGGAACCACAGATACGCAGTATTTT
TRBD1	TRBV9	TRBJ1-6	few	CASSILDRGNSPLHF	TGTGCCAGCAGCATCTTGGACAGGGGAAATTCACCCCTCCACTTT
TRBD2	TRBV12-3/TRBV12-4	TRBJ2-2	few	CASSLSGGPLGELFF	TGTGCCAGCAGTCTTAGCGGGGGCCCCTTGGGGGAGCTGTTTTTT
-	TRBV4-1	TRBJ2-5	few	CASSPQVVETQYF	TGCGCCAGCAGCCCACAGGTCGTGGAGACCCAGTACTTC
-	TRBV28	TRBJ1-5	once	CASSLRGRENQPQHF	TGTGCCAGCAGTTTACGAGGCAGGGAGAATCAGCCCCAGCATTTT
TRBD1	TRBV7-3	TRBJ2-3	-	CASSQGVSDTQYF	TGTGCCAGCAGCCAGGGGGTTTCAGATACGCAGTATTTT
-	TRBV2	TRBJ1-2	few	CASIKPGGEPYGYTF	TGTGCCAGCATCAAACCGGGGGGCGAGCCGTATGGCTACACCTTC
TRBD1	TRBV7-8	TRBJ1-5	-	CASSPGRTGVSQPQHF	TGTGCCAGCAGCCCCGGGAGGACAGGGGTGAGTCAGCCCCAGCATTTT
TRBD1	TRBV6-2/TRBV6-3	TRBJ1-1	-	CASSYLRDRGEAFF	TGTGCCAGCAGTTACCTCCGGGACAGGGGTGAAGCTTTCTTT
-	TRBV29-1	TRBJ1-3	few	CSVRRTAGNTIYF	TGCAGCGTTCGTCGGACGGCTGGAAACACCATATATTTT